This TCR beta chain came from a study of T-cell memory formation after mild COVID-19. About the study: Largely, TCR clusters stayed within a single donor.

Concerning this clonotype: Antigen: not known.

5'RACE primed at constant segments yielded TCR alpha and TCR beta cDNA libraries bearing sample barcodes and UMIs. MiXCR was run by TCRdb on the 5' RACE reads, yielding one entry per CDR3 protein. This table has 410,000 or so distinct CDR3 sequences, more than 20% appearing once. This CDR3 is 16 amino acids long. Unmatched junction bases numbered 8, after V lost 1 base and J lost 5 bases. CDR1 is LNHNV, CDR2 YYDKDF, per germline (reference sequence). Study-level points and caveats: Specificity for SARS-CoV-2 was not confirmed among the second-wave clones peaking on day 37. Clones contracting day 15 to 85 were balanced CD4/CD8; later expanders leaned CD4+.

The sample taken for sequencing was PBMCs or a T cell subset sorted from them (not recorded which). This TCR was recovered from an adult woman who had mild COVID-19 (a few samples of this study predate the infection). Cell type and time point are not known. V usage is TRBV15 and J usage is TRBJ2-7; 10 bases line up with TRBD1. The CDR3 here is CATSRGTGQGRHEQYF. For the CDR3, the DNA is TGTGCCACCAGCAGAGGTACGGGACAGGGGAGGCACGAGCAGTACTTC.